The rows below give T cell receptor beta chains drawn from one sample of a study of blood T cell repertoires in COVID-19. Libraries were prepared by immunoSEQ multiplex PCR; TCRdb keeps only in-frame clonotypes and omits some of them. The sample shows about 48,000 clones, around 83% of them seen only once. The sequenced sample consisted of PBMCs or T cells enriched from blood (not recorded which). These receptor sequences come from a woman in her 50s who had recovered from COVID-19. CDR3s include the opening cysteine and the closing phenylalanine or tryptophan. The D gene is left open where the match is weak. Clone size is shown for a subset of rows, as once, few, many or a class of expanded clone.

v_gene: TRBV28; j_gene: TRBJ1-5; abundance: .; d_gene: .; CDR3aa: CASSLDNSNQPQHF; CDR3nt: TGTGCCAGCAGTTTGGACAATAGCAATCAGCCCCAGCATTTT
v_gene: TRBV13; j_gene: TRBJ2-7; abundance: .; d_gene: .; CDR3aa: CASSFRGLMAYEQYF; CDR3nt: TGTGCCAGCAGCTTCCGGGGTCTCATGGCGTACGAGCAGTACTTC
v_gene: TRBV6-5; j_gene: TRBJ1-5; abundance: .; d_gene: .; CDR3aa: CASSTDRGNQPQHF; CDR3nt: TGTGCCAGCAGCACCGACAGAGGCAATCAGCCCCAGCATTTT
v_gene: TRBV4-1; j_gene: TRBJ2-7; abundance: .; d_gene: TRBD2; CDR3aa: CARSPQGGPRASGKLYEQYF; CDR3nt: TGCGCCCGCAGCCCCCAGGGGGGCCCTCGTGCTAGCGGGAAGTTGTACGAGCAGTACTTC
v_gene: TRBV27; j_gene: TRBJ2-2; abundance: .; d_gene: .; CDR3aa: CASILLETGELFF; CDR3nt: TGTGCCAGCATCCTACTGGAGACCGGGGAGCTGTTTTTT
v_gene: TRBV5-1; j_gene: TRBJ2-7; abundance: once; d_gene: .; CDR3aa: CASKRALASYEQYF; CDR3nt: TGCGCCAGCAAGAGAGCACTTGCCTCCTACGAGCAGTACTTC
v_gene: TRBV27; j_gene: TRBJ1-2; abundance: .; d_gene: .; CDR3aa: CASSRTLNYGYTF; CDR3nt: TGTGCCAGCAGCCGGACACTAAACTATGGCTACACCTTC
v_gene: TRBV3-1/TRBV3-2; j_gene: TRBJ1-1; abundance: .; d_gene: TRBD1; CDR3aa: CASSQIWTGTEAFF; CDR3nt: TGTGCCAGCAGCCAAATTTGGACAGGAACTGAAGCTTTCTTT
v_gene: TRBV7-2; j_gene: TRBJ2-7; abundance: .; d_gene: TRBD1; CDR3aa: CASSLVGGPDEQYF; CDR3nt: TGTGCCAGCAGCTTAGTAGGGGGCCCAGACGAGCAGTACTTC
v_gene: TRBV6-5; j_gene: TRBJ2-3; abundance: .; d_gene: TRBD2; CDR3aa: CASSYSIAGAVDTQYF; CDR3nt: TGTGCCAGCAGTTACTCAATCGCGGGAGCGGTAGATACGCAGTATTTT
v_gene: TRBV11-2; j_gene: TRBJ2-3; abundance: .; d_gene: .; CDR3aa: CASSSEDYPTDTQYF; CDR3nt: TGTGCCAGCAGCTCCGAGGACTACCCCACAGATACGCAGTATTTT
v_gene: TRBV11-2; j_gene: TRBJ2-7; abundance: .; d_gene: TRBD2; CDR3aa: CASRPIRRLASGSYEQYF; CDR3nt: TGTGCCAGCAGGCCGATCCGGAGATTGGCTAGCGGCTCCTACGAGCAGTACTTC
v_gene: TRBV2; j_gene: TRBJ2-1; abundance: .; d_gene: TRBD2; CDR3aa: CASHSSGSYNEQFF; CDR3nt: TGTGCCAGCCACTCTAGCGGGAGCTACAATGAGCAGTTCTTC
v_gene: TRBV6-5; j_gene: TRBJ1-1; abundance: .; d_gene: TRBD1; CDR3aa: CASSYSNRGLNTEAFF; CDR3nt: TGTGCCAGCAGTTACTCAAACAGGGGCCTGAACACTGAAGCTTTCTTT
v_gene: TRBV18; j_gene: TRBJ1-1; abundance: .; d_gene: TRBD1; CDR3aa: CASSQGDRVFTEAFF; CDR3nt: TGTGCCAGCTCCCAAGGGGACAGAGTCTTCACTGAAGCTTTCTTT
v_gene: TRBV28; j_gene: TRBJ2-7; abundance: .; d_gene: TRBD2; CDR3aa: CASSFGGGRYEQYF; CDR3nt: TGTGCCAGCAGTTTTGGGGGGGGTCGCTACGAGCAGTACTTC
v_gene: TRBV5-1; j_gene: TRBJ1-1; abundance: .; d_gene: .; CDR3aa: CASRSQGDTEAFF; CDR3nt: TGCGCCAGCAGGTCTCAGGGTGACACTGAAGCTTTCTTT
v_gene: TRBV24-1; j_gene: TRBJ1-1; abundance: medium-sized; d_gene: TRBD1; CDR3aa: CATRMDRDTEAFF; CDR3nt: TGTGCCACCAGGATGGACAGGGACACTGAAGCTTTCTTT
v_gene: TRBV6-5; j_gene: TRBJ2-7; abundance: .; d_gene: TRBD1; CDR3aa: CASSQPGTGDHEQYF; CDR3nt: TGTGCCAGCAGTCAACCCGGGACAGGGGACCACGAGCAGTACTTC
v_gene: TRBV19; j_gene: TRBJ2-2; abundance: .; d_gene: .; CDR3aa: CASSMRDSTNTGELFF; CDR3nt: TGTGCCAGTAGTATGCGGGACAGCACGAACACCGGGGAGCTGTTTTTT
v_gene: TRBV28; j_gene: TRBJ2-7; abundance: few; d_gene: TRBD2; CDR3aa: CASGLAGGSYEQYF; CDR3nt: TGTGCCAGCGGGTTAGCGGGAGGATCCTACGAGCAGTACTTC
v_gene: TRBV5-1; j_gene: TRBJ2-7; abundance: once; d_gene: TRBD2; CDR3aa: CASSRSGGYEQYF; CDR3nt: TGCGCCAGCAGCCGCTCGGGGGGCTACGAGCAGTACTTC
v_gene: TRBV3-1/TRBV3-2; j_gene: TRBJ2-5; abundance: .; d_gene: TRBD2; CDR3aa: CASSRGGRETQYF; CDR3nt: TGTGCCAGCAGCCGGGGAGGGCGAGAGACCCAGTACTTC
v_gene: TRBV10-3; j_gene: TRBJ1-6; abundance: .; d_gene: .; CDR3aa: CAIRAEGSPLHF; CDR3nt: TGTGCCATCAGGGCAGAGGGTTCACCCCTCCACTTT
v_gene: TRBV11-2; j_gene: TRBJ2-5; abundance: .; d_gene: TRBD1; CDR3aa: CASSVGTGLSETQYF; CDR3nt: TGTGCCAGCAGCGTAGGGACAGGGCTTTCAGAGACCCAGTACTTC
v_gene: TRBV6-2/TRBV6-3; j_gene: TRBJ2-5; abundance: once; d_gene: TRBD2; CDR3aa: CASSYSLAGEVETQYF; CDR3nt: TGTGCCAGCAGTTACTCCCTAGCGGGAGAAGTAGAGACCCAGTACTTC
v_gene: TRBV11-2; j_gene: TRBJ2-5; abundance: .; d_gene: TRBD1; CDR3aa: CASSHTSRGWQETQYF; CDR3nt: TGTGCCAGCAGCCACACGAGCAGGGGGTGGCAAGAGACCCAGTACTTC
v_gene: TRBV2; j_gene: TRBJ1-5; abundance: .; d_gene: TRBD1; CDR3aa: CASSQDRAGNQPQHF; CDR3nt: TGTGCCAGCAGCCAAGACAGGGCGGGGAATCAGCCCCAGCATTTT
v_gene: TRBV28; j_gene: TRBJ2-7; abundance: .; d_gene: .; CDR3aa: CASRAPTGSSEQYF; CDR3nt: TGTGCCAGTAGAGCCCCTACAGGGAGTTCCGAGCAGTACTTC
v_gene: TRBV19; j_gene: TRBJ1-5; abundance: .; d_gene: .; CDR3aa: CASSIAGRTHPNQPQHF; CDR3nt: TGTGCCAGTAGTATTGCCGGTCGTACCCATCCTAATCAGCCCCAGCATTTT
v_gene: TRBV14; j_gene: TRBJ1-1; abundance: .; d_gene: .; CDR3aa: CASSPIGSTGGTEAFF; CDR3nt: TGTGCCAGCAGCCCTATCGGAAGTACAGGCGGCACTGAAGCTTTCTTT
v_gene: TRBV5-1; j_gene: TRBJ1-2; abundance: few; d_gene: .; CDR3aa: CASSLDGSGNYGYTF; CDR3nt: TGCGCCAGCAGCTTGGACGGTTCAGGAAACTATGGCTACACCTTC
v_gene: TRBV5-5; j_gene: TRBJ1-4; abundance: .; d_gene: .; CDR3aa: CASSLLLATNEKLFF; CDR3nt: TGTGCCAGCAGCCTTCTTCTGGCTACTAATGAAAAACTGTTTTTT
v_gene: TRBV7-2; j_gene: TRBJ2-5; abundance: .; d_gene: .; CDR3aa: CASSWDLQETQYF; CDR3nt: TGTGCCAGCAGCTGGGACTTGCAAGAGACCCAGTACTTC
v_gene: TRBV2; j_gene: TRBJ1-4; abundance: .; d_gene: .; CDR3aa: CADKRGGSEKLFF; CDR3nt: TGTGCCGATAAACGGGGGGGGAGTGAAAAACTGTTTTTT
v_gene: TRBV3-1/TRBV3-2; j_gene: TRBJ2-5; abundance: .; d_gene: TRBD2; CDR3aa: CASSRLAGGETQYF; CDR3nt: TGTGCCAGCAGCCGACTAGCGGGGGGAGAGACCCAGTACTTC
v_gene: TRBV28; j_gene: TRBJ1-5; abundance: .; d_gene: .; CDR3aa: CASIIAINQGAGNQPQHF; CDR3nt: TGTGCCAGCATTATTGCTATAAATCAGGGTGCCGGCAATCAGCCCCAGCATTTT
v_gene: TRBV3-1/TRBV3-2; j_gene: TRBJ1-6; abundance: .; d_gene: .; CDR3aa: CANNTTPTVFGSPLHF; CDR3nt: TGTGCCAACAACACCACACCGACAGTTTTTGGTTCACCCCTCCACTTT
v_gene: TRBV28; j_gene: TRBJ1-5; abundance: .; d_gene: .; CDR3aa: CASPPPGGILGNQPQHF; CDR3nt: TGTGCCAGCCCTCCCCCCGGGGGGATTTTGGGCAATCAGCCCCAGCATTTT
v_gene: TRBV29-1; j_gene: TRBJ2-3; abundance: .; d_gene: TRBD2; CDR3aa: CSVVRTSTDTQYF; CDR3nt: TGCAGCGTTGTAAGGACTAGTACAGATACGCAGTATTTT
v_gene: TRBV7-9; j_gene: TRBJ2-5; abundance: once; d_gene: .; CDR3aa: CASSLRRHQQETQYF; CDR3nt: TGTGCCAGCAGCTTACGCCGCCACCAGCAAGAGACCCAGTACTTC
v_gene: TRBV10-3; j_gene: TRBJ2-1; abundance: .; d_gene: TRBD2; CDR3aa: CAISENNSGGEYNEQFF; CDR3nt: TGTGCCATCAGTGAGAATAATAGCGGGGGAGAATACAATGAGCAGTTCTTC
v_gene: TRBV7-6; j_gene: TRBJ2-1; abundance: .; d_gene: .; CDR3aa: CASSERASGNNEQFF; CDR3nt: TGTGCCAGCAGCGAACGGGCTTCGGGGAACAATGAGCAGTTCTTC
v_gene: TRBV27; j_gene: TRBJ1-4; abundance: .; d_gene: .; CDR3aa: CASSSPGEKLFF; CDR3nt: TGTGCCAGCAGTTCGCCCGGGGAAAAACTGTTTTTT
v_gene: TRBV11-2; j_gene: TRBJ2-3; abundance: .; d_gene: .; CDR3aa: CASSLVRQGTDTQYF; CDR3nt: TGTGCCAGCAGCTTAGTGAGACAGGGCACAGATACGCAGTATTTT
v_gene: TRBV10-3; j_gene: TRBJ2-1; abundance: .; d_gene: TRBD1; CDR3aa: CAIMGPGQGSRNEQFF; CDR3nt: TGTGCCATCATGGGTCCGGGACAGGGCTCTAGGAATGAGCAGTTCTTC
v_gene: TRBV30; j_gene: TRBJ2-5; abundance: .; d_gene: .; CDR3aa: CAWSQGSKETQYF; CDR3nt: TGTGCCTGGAGTCAGGGGTCCAAAGAGACCCAGTACTTC
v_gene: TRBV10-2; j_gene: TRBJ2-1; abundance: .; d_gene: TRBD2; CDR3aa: CASSVRGGNYNEQFF; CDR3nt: TGCGCCAGCAGTGTCCGGGGGGGGAACTACAATGAGCAGTTCTTC
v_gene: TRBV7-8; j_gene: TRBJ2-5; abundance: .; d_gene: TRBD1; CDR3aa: CASSPRPETGGYETQYF; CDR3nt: TGTGCCAGCAGCCCGAGGCCCGAAACAGGGGGTTACGAGACCCAGTACTTC
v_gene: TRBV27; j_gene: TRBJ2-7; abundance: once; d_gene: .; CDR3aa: CASSLFPDITYEQYF; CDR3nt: TGTGCCAGCAGTTTATTCCCGGACATCACCTACGAGCAGTACTTC
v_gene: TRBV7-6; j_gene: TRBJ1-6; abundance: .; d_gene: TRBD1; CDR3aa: CASSQGQVNGLHNSPLHF; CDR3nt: TGTGCCAGCTCACAAGGACAGGTTAACGGCCTGCATAATTCACCCCTCCACTTT
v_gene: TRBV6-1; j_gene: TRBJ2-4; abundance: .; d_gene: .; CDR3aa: CASSDDRRAKNIQYF; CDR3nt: TGTGCCAGCAGTGATGACAGGCGGGCCAAAAACATTCAGTACTTC
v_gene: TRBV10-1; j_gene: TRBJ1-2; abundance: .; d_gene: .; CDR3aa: CASSAGTDYGYTF; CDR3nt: TGCGCCAGCAGCGCGGGGACGGACTATGGCTACACCTTC
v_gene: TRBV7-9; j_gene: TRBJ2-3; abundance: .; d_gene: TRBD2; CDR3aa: CASSKGLAGVGTDTQYF; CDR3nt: TGTGCCAGCAGCAAGGGACTAGCGGGAGTCGGTACAGATACGCAGTATTTT